This paragraph covers one T cell receptor (beta chain) sequence. The data originate from a study of CD8+ T cells in alopecia areata. V trimming: 9 bases; J trimming: 10 bases; junction bases outside the gene matches: 15. Germline V gene lookup returns CDR1 LNHDA and CDR2 SQIVND (reference sequence). The CDR3 covers 15 residues. Once RNA had been extracted, it was reverse transcribed into cDNA to act as the sequencing template. Produced via immunoSEQ multiplex PCR; TCRdb's table is partial and in-frame only. The profile shows around 100,000 clones, 41% of them singletons. Material for sequencing was CD4+ T cells sorted from blood. This clonotype was obtained from a human donor with alopecia areata. The gene calls are TRBV19 and TRBJ1-6; 7 bases are shared with TRBD1. This chain's CDR3 is CASTVDRSDASPLHF. The CDR3 region has the DNA TGTGCCAGCACAGTGGACAGGTCAGACGCATCACCCCTCCACTTT. Full variable domain (missing parts from reference TRBV19 and TRBJ1-6): DGGITQSPKYLFRKEGQNVTLSCEQNLNHDAMYWYRQDPGQGLRLIYYSQIVNDFQKGDIAEGYSVSREKKESFPLTVTSAQKNPTAFYLCASTVDRSDASPLHFGNGTRLTVT.